Following are 3 T cell receptor beta chains from one sample sequenced in a study of tumor-infiltrating lymphocytes in localized non-small cell lung cancer. TCRdb's table, derived via immunoSEQ multiplex PCR, lists solely in-frame clones and lacks some. Found here are around 25,000 clones, roughly 73% of them singletons; the top ten hold about 6%. The sequenced sample was lung tumor tissue. Source of these receptors: a human donor with non-small cell lung cancer.

V usage is TRBV25-1 and J usage is TRBJ2-7; D call uncertain. Deletions cut 2 bases from V and 4 bases from J, with 3 bases between. Looked up from germline, CDR1 is MGHDK and CDR2 is SYGVNS. The CDR3 spans 11 residues. CDR3 coding DNA: TGTGCCAGCAGTGAAGGGTACGAGCAGTACTTC. The encoded protein is CASSEGYEQYF.

The chain joins TRBV9 to TRBJ1-5; no clear D gene. The CDR3 has 13 amino acids. Trimming stripped 0 bases from V and 5 bases from J, with 6 bases between. The V gene's germline CDR1 is SGDLS and CDR2 YYNGEE. The CDR3 DNA reads as TGTGCCAGCAGCGTAGACAGCCATCAGCCCCAGCATTTT. This sequence encodes CASSVDSHQPQHF.

This rearrangement joins TRBV15 to TRBJ2-1; tentatively, D is TRBD2 (5 bases). This CDR3 is 15 amino acids long. Trimming took off 8 bases at V and 7 bases at J, with 21 bases between the two ends. CDR1 is LNHNV and CDR2 is YYDKDF in the germline V gene (reference sequence). This CDR3 reads CATGRTEVIRNEQFF. The CDR3 DNA reads TGTGCCACCGGAAGGACGGAGGTTATAAGGAATGAGCAGTTCTTC.